The 17 T cell receptor beta chains given below trace back to one sample, sequenced in a study of T cell clonality in common variable immunodeficiency (dated by TCRdb to the mid-2010s). Library preparation employed the immunoSEQ multiplex PCR assay. Sourced from immuneACCESS, this table was stored by TCRdb with only in-frame sequences that have V and J called. A share of the clones is absent; for the studies checked, an unresolved V gene accounts for under half, and the remainder has no known explanation. In this sample, tens of thousands of clones appear, none counted once only. The top ten clones comprise approximately 1.5% of the sample. Sample: peripheral blood mononuclear cells. The receptors originated from a person aged 18-70 years in good health.

This clone was recorded many times. The read falls 3 residues short of the CDR3 end, and the missing part is taken from the germline J gene. V and J are TRBV28 and TRBJ1-6; D might be TRBD1 (5 bases). The CDR3 has 14 residues. V was pared by 8 bases and J by 9 bases, with 17 bases between. Germline V gives CDR1 MDHEN, CDR2 SYDVKM. CDR3 DNA (partial): TGTGCCAGCTGTCCCCCGGGGGGAACTTCACCC. As protein: CASCPPGGTSP. The complete CDR3 protein is CASCPPGGTSPLHF.

This clone was seen ten or more times. The read finishes 3 residues shy of the CDR3 end, and the germline J gene is used to complete it. The rearrangement links TRBV11-2 to TRBJ1-3, with 12 bases lining up with TRBD1. Per germline, CDR1 SGHAT and CDR2 FQNNGV. Trimming took 5 bases from V and 7 from J; bases not matched to a gene: 6. There are 15 residues in the CDR3. CDR3 DNA (partial): TGTGCCAGCAGCCCCGGGACAGGGGGCGCGAACACC. Encoded protein: CASSPGTGGANT. The whole CDR3 is CASSPGTGGANTIYF.

This clone has ten or more counts. Read data end 3 residues before the CDR3 end; the end is taken from the germline J gene. This chain uses TRBV6-2 or TRBV6-3 with TRBJ2-7, with 10 bases aligning to TRBD2. CDR1 and CDR2 (germline): MNHEY, SVGEGT. The J segment lost 4 bases and the V segment lost 4 bases, leaving 4 bases of the junction unmatched. The CDR3 runs 14 residues. The sequenced CDR3 bases are TGTGCCAGCAGTTCAGCGGGAGGGATATACGAG. Encoded protein: CASSSAGGIYE. The full-length CDR3 reads as CASSSAGGIYEQYF.

This clone showed up many times. The read terminates 3 residues ahead of where the CDR3 ends, so the germline J gene completes it. The gene calls are TRBV6-9 and TRBJ2-5, with 8 bases that match TRBD1. Germline V gene data show CDR1 as MNHGY and CDR2 as SVAAGI. CDR3 length equals 12 residues. V shed 5 bases and J 4 bases; nucleotides not matched to a gene: 0. The CDR3 protein is CASSTGGETQYF. CDR3 DNA (partial): TGTGCCAGCAGTACAGGGGGAGAGACC.

This clone was counted a few times. The read terminates 3 residues before the CDR3 end, so the remaining end is supplied by the germline J gene. The J gene is TRBJ1-2, the V gene TRBV10-2; 8 bases agree with TRBD1. CDR1 is WSHSY and CDR2 is SAAADI in the germline V gene. CDR3 length: 15 residues. V lost 8 bases and J lost 2; bases outside the gene matches: 10. The sequenced CDR3 bases are TGCGCCAGCCTTAAGACCGACAGGGGAAACTATGGC. This codes for CASLKTDRGNYG. The entire CDR3 protein is CASLKTDRGNYGYTF.

This clone came up many times. The read is 3 residues too short to cover the CDR3 end, so that end is filled in from the germline J gene. The rearrangement uses TRBV9 and TRBJ1-4, with 7 bases that match TRBD1. Germline V gives CDR1 SGDLS, CDR2 YYNGEE. V gave up 2 bases and J gave up 7 bases; unmatched junction bases: 11. The CDR3 loop spans 16 amino acids. The sequenced part of the CDR3 DNA is TGTGCCAGCAGCGTTCGGCAGGGGGGTATGGGTGAAAAA. Translation gives CASSVRQGGMGEK. The entire CDR3 reads CASSVRQGGMGEKLFF.

At least ten counts were recorded for this clone. Read coverage stops 3 residues before the CDR3 terminus; the germline J gene supplies the remainder. V is TRBV30 and J is TRBJ1-4; 9 bases match TRBD1. Germline CDR1 reads GTSNPN; CDR2 reads SVGIG (reference sequence). The CDR3 extends over 15 amino acids. The ends lost 5 bases at V and 0 bases at J; junction bases unmatched: 4. CDR3 DNA (partial): TGTGCCTGGGGGGGGACAGGGTCAACTAATGAAAAA. As protein: CAWGGTGSTNEK. The CDR3 as a whole reads CAWGGTGSTNEKLFF.

This clone was seen ten or more times. The CDR3 is cut off 3 residues early in the read; its end comes from the germline J gene. The J gene is TRBJ2-7, the V gene TRBV6-2 or TRBV6-3, with TRBD1 matching over 9 bases. The junction had 8 bases not matched to a gene; V was cut back by 6 bases and J by 2 bases. Germline V gene lookup returns CDR1 MNHEY and CDR2 SVGEGT. The CDR3 has 15 amino acids. The CDR3 bases that were read are TGTGCCAGCAGGCCCGGGACAGGGAACACCTACGAG. Translated, it gives CASRPGTGNTYE. The full-length CDR3 reads as CASRPGTGNTYEQYF.

This clone was detected many times. Coverage ceases 3 residues before the CDR3 finishes, and the germline J gene fills in the end. This rearrangement joins TRBV7-8 to TRBJ2-3; 7 bases map to TRBD1. The CDR3 length is 15 residues. J was trimmed by 0 bases and V by 7 bases; bases with no gene match: 7. Germline-derived CDR1 and CDR2 are SGHVS and FQNEAQ. The covered CDR3 bases are TGTGCCAGCACCTCATTAGGGGGCAGCACAGATACG. This encodes CASTSLGGSTDT. The whole CDR3 reads CASTSLGGSTDTQYF.

This clone was picked up many times. Incomplete CDR3 DNA: TGTGCCAGCAGCTTGGGCGTTGGCAGAAACATT. Translating gives CASSLGVGRNI. The entire CDR3 reads CASSLGVGRNIQYF. The chain joins TRBV7-9 to TRBJ2-4; D is unresolved. The read terminates 3 residues ahead of where the CDR3 ends, so the germline J gene completes it. Trimming stripped 3 bases from V and 6 bases from J, with 12 bases between. Germline CDR1 is SEHNR and CDR2 is FQNEAQ (reference sequence). CDR3 length equals 14 residues.

This clone occurred many times. The sequenced fragment ends 3 residues before the CDR3 boundary, so the rest is inferred from the germline J gene. The rearrangement joins TRBV30 to TRBJ2-2; D possibly corresponds to TRBD2 (6 bases). Germline V gene sequence: CDR1 GTSNPN, CDR2 SVGIG (reference sequence). Trimming left V 3 bases short and J 9 bases short, with 14 bases between. The CDR3 has 13 amino acids. This CDR3 reads CAWRRPSVRELFF. CDR3 bases read: TGTGCCTGGAGGCGTCCTAGCGTACGGGAG.

The table lists this clone with many counts. The read terminates 3 residues before the CDR3 end, so the remaining end is supplied by the germline J gene. V and J are TRBV12-3 or TRBV12-4 and TRBJ1-2; D possibly corresponds to TRBD1 (5 bases). The length of the CDR3 is 16 residues. The V end lost 2 bases, the J end lost 4 bases, and 17 bases lay between the germline ends. The DNA read from the CDR3 is TGTGCCAGCAGTTTATCCTTTTCGGGCAGGGCCTATGGC. Its protein product is CASSLSFSGRAYG. The entire CDR3 protein reads CASSLSFSGRAYGYTF.

This clone was observed many times. Sequencing ends 3 residues short of the CDR3 end; the germline J gene provides the rest. The J gene is TRBJ1-6, the V gene TRBV4-2; no definite D call. The germline V gene encodes CDR1 LGHNA and CDR2 YNFKEQ. V dropped 4 bases and J dropped 10 bases, with 17 bases sitting between them. This CDR3 is 15 amino acids long. The CDR3 bases that were read are TGTGCCAGCAGCCGTGACTGGGCAACGGGGTCACCC. It yields the protein CASSRDWATGSP. In full, the CDR3 is CASSRDWATGSPLHF.

This clone was detected ten times or more. The read comes to an end 3 residues before the CDR3 does, leaving the germline J gene to fill in the end. The gene calls are TRBV20-1 and TRBJ2-3; 7 bases map to TRBD1. J lost 1 base, V lost 3 bases, and 7 bases had no gene match. This CDR3 has 15 amino acids. Germline V lookup: CDR1 DFQATT, CDR2 SNEGSKA (reference sequence). The CDR3 sequence is CSARETGAGTDTQYF. CDR3 bases read: TGCAGTGCTAGGGAAACAGGGGCGGGCACAGATACG.

This clone showed up many times. The DNA ends 3 residues before the CDR3 does, and the rest of the CDR3 is filled in from the germline J gene. The chain joins TRBV12-3 or TRBV12-4 to TRBJ2-3, with 10 bases identical to TRBD2. The CDR3 totals 16 residues. V trimming: 7 bases; J trimming: 1 base; junction bases outside the gene matches: 8. The CDR3 here is CASTTGLAGGTDTQYF. CDR3 bases read: TGTGCCAGCACCACGGGGCTAGCGGGGGGCACAGATACG.

This clone has ten or more counts. The sequenced fragment ends 3 residues before the CDR3 boundary, so the rest is inferred from the germline J gene. The chain carries TRBV7-9 and TRBJ1-1; the match to TRBD1 covers 9 bases. The V gene end was trimmed by 5 bases and the J gene end by 1 base; junction bases not matched to a gene: 5. This CDR3 contains 15 residues. Germline CDR1 is SEHNR and CDR2 is FQNEAQ (reference sequence). The covered CDR3 bases are TGTGCCAGCAGCCACCCGGACAGGGGGAACACTGAA. Protein product: CASSHPDRGNTE. The full CDR3 reads CASSHPDRGNTEAFF.

Ten or more counts support this clone. From the germline J gene comes the end of the CDR3, since the read stops 3 residues before it. The chain has TRBV20-1 and TRBJ2-3; D not certain. In germline, CDR1 is DFQATT, CDR2 SNEGSKA (reference sequence). The CDR3 loop spans 11 amino acids. This chain's CDR3 is CSPRWVGTQYF. The CDR3 DNA, read in part, is TGCAGCCCTAGGTGGGTCGGTACG.